Listed here are 26 T cell receptor beta chains from one sample, sequenced in a study of blood T cell repertoires in COVID-19. Libraries were prepared by immunoSEQ multiplex PCR; TCRdb keeps only in-frame clonotypes and omits some of them. The sample lists hundreds of thousands of clones, roughly nine tenths occurring once. Sequencing was carried out using PBMCs or T cells enriched from blood (not recorded which). The receptors derive from a man between 18 and 35 years old who had recovered from COVID-19.

The chain employs TRBV30 and TRBJ1-1, with 7 positions matching TRBD1. The CDR3 runs to 11 residues. Losses at the gene ends were 7 bases for V and 10 bases for J; bases not matched to a gene: 9. The germline gives CDR1 GTSNPN, CDR2 SVGIG (reference sequence). The CDR3 sequence: CAFTGVGGAFF. Here the CDR3 DNA reads TGTGCCTTCACAGGGGTGGGGGGAGCTTTCTTT.

The chain carries TRBV3-1 (or the pseudogene TRBV3-2) and TRBJ1-6; 8 bases agree with TRBD1. This CDR3 contains 16 residues. Germline V gene lookup returns CDR1 LGHDT and CDR2 YNNKEL (reference sequence). V lost 1 base, J lost 9 bases, and 8 bases stayed unmatched. The CDR3 reads CASSQAGRGQGSPLHF. The CDR3 DNA sequence: TGTGCCAGCAGCCAAGCTGGCAGGGGGCAGGGTTCACCCCTCCACTTT.

This clone was observed a single time. The chain combines TRBV4-1 with TRBJ1-1, with D maybe TRBD1 (5 bases). The CDR3 loop spans 16 amino acids. V lost 4 bases and J lost 1, with 16 bases in between. Germline lookup yields CDR1 MGHRA and CDR2 YSYEKL. The CDR3 sequence: CASSPLRGTENTEAFF. CDR3 nucleotides: TGCGCCAGCAGCCCCCTAAGGGGCACAGAGAACACTGAAGCTTTCTTT.

The chain joins TRBV28 to TRBJ1-6; 10 bases agree with TRBD1. The germline gives CDR1 MDHEN, CDR2 SYDVKM. The CDR3 covers 15 residues. J gave up 7 bases and V 7 bases, and 7 bases lay outside the gene matches. The CDR3 bases are TGTGCCAGCACCCCCGACAGGGGGCGGAATTCACCCCTCCACTTT. Amino acid sequence: CASTPDRGRNSPLHF.

The genes are TRBV21-1 and TRBJ2-1; the table's TRBD2 call for D was not verified on the DNA. TRBV21-1 is a pseudogene segment. CDR3 length equals 17 residues. Here the CDR3 DNA reads TGTGCCAGCAGCATTGCACGACTAGCGGGAGGTCCCAATGAGCAGTTCTTC. This codes for CASSIARLAGGPNEQFF.

The gene calls are TRBV9 and TRBJ1-3, with D possibly matching TRBD1 (6 bases). Germline CDR1 SGDLS, CDR2 YYNGEE. This CDR3 region has 16 residues. Trimming shortened V by 4 bases and J by 0 bases, and 14 bases separated the two germline ends. The CDR3 is CASSPRLGGSGNTIYF. The CDR3 DNA reads as TGTGCCAGCAGCCCCCGATTAGGGGGCTCTGGAAACACCATATATTTT.

The chain links TRBV19 to TRBJ1-1; tentative D call: TRBD1 (6 bases). The CDR3 runs 12 residues. CDR1 and CDR2 (germline): LNHDA, SQIVND (reference sequence). Trimming left V 8 bases short and J 1 base short, with 8 bases between. The CDR3, as DNA: TGTGCCAGTTTACAGGGGAACACTGAAGCTTTCTTT. Encoded protein: CASLQGNTEAFF.

The CDR3 spells CASSGEEGSETQYF. The CDR3, as DNA: TGTGCCAGCAGCGGAGAGGAAGGGAGCGAGACCCAGTACTTC. The chain links TRBV9 to TRBJ2-5, with D perhaps TRBD2 (5 bases). Trimming pared 3 bases from V and 5 bases from J, leaving 14 bases between. Looked up from germline, CDR1 is SGDLS and CDR2 is YYNGEE. CDR3 length: 14 amino acids. The full variable domain, completed using reference TRBV9 and TRBJ2-5, is DSGVTQTPKHLITATGQRVTLRCSPRSGDLSVYWYQQSLDQGLQFLIQYYNGEERAKGNILERFSAQQFPDLHSELNLSSLELGDSALYFCASSGEEGSETQYFGPGTRLLVL.

The V gene is TRBV4-1, the J gene TRBJ2-1, with 9 bases identical to TRBD2. This CDR3 has 14 amino acids. With 3 bases clipped from V and 9 bases from J, the junction kept 6 bases outside the gene matches. Germline V gene lookup returns CDR1 MGHRA and CDR2 YSYEKL. CDR3 loop: CASSHFSGRGEQFF. CDR3 in DNA: TGCGCCAGCAGCCACTTTAGCGGGAGAGGTGAGCAGTTCTTC.

V is TRBV4-2 and J is TRBJ1-6; 8 bases fit TRBD1. This CDR3 is 14 amino acids long. The V gene end was trimmed by 10 bases and the J gene end by 5 bases; junction bases not matched to a gene: 7. In germline, CDR1 is LGHNA, CDR2 YNFKEQ. The CDR3: CATEQGDNNSPLHF. The CDR3 region has the DNA TGTGCCACCGAACAGGGGGACAATAATTCACCCCTCCACTTT.

J is TRBJ2-2 and V is TRBV5-5, with TRBD2 identical over 7 bases. Per the germline V gene, CDR1 is SGHKS and CDR2 is YYEKEE (reference sequence). The V and J ends lost 4 bases and 5 bases, in that order; junction bases with no gene match: 14. The CDR3 is 17 amino acids. The CDR3 region is CASSMAPGLGGTGELFF. The CDR3 DNA follows: TGTGCCAGCAGCATGGCTCCGGGCCTCGGGGGGACCGGGGAGCTGTTTTTT.

The chain joins TRBV19 to TRBJ2-3, with a tentative D call TRBD2 (6 bases). The V gene lost 2 bases and the J gene lost 0 bases, with 9 bases spanning the gap. CDR1 is LNHDA and CDR2 is SQIVND in the germline V gene (reference sequence). The CDR3 length is 15 residues. The CDR3: CASSIRGVSTDTQYF. The CDR3 DNA is TGTGCCAGTAGTATACGCGGGGTTAGCACAGATACGCAGTATTTT.

The chain combines TRBV9 with TRBJ1-4, with D perhaps TRBD1 (5 bases). Trimming left V 3 bases short and J 0 bases short, with 9 bases between. CDR3 length: 15 amino acids. Germline V gene data show CDR1 as SGDLS and CDR2 as YYNGEE. The CDR3 reads CASSERGATNEKLFF. CDR3 sequence (DNA): TGTGCCAGCAGCGAGCGGGGCGCAACTAATGAAAAACTGTTTTTT. The full variable domain, with the rest looked up from reference TRBV9 and TRBJ1-4, is DSGVTQTPKHLITATGQRVTLRCSPRSGDLSVYWYQQSLDQGLQFLIQYYNGEERAKGNILERFSAQQFPDLHSELNLSSLELGDSALYFCASSERGATNEKLFFGSGTQLSVL.

The chain links TRBV6-2 or TRBV6-3 to TRBJ2-3; TRBD2 matches 7 bases. The CDR3 spans 17 residues. Trimming cost V 5 bases and J 0 bases; bases outside gene matches: 11. CDR1 is MNHEY, CDR2 SVGEGT, per germline. The CDR3 region is CASSTRLAVDSTDTQYF. The DNA of the CDR3 is TGTGCCAGCAGTACTCGACTAGCAGTAGATAGCACAGATACGCAGTATTTT.

A note on this clone: This specimen includes other DNA sequences encoding the same CDR3. This chain links TRBV6-5 with TRBJ1-2, with a tentative D call TRBD1 (5 bases). Trimming removed 6 bases at V and 4 bases at J, with 12 bases between. Per the germline V gene, CDR1 is MNHEY and CDR2 is SVGAGI. The CDR3 is 13 amino acids. The CDR3 is CASRDDRSYGYTF. CDR3 DNA sequence: TGTGCCAGCAGGGACGACAGATCCTATGGCTACACCTTC.

The rearrangement joins TRBV3-1 (or the pseudogene TRBV3-2) to TRBJ1-6; the match to TRBD1 covers 7 bases. The length of the CDR3 is 12 residues. Germline-derived CDR1 and CDR2 are LGHDT and YNNKEL (reference sequence). With 3 bases clipped from V and 12 bases from J, the junction kept 2 bases outside the gene matches. CDR3 protein: CASSQTGKPLHF. The CDR3 DNA follows: TGTGCCAGCAGCCAGACAGGGAAACCCCTCCACTTT.

This chain uses TRBV24-1 with TRBJ1-5; 8 nucleotides line up with TRBD1. The CDR3 contains 17 residues. CDR1 KGHDR and CDR2 SFDVKD come from the germline V gene. The J segment lost 3 bases and the V segment lost 0 bases, leaving 6 bases of the junction unmatched. CDR3 sequence: CATSDLGQGFINQPQHF. The CDR3 DNA reads as TGTGCCACCAGTGATTTGGGACAGGGCTTTATCAATCAGCCCCAGCATTTT.

V is TRBV6-2 or TRBV6-3 and J is TRBJ1-5; 8 bases align to TRBD1. The V gene end was trimmed by 3 bases and the J gene end by 4 bases; junction bases not matched to a gene: 2. CDR3 length: 14 amino acids. Germline V gene data show CDR1 as MNHEY and CDR2 as SVGEGT. The CDR3: CASSYTGGNQPQHF. CDR3 sequence (DNA): TGTGCCAGCAGTTATACAGGGGGTAATCAGCCCCAGCATTTT.

The chain recombines TRBV18 with TRBJ2-2; D unclear. V lost 5 bases and J 0 bases, leaving 13 bases between the germline ends. This CDR3 spans 16 amino acids. Germline loops: CDR1 KGHSH, CDR2 LQKENI. The CDR3 DNA reads TGTGCCAGCTCAGTACCCCCGGTGCCGAACACCGGGGAGCTGTTTTTT. Its translation is CASSVPPVPNTGELFF. The variable domain in full, with the rest retrieved from reference TRBV18 and TRBJ2-2, is NAGVMQNPRHLVRRRGQEARLRCSPMKGHSHVYWYRQLPEEGLKFMVYLQKENIIDESGMPKERFSAEFPKEGPSILRIQQVVRGDSAAYFCASSVPPVPNTGELFFGEGSRLTVL.

This clone was recorded once. The gene calls are TRBV5-4 and TRBJ2-7; a weak D match, TRBD1 (7 bases). The germline V and J ends were trimmed by 4 bases and 1 base, with 15 bases remaining between them. The CDR3 totals 15 residues. CDR1 is SGHNT, CDR2 YYREEE, per germline (reference sequence). CDR3 DNA sequence: TGTGCCAGCAGCCACATTCAGGGGGGTTCCTACGAGCAGTACTTC. This codes for CASSHIQGGSYEQYF.

The gene calls are TRBV28 and TRBJ1-6, with a possible D match to TRBD1 (5 bases). Germline CDR1 is MDHEN and CDR2 is SYDVKM. V lost 7 bases and J 0 bases, leaving 10 bases between the germline ends. This CDR3 has 15 residues. As DNA, the CDR3 is TGTGCCAGCAAGCGGGGGGGCTCCTATAATTCACCCCTCCACTTT. Translating it yields CASKRGGSYNSPLHF. Combining the CDR3 with reference TRBV28 and TRBJ1-6 gives the whole variable domain DVKVTQSSRYLVKRTGEKVFLECVQDMDHENMFWYRQDPGLGLRLIYFSYDVKMKEKGDIPEGYSVSREKKERFSLILESASTNQTSMYLCASKRGGSYNSPLHFGNGTRLTVT.

The chain employs TRBV3-1 (or the pseudogene TRBV3-2) and TRBJ2-3; 13 bases are shared with TRBD2. Germline loops: CDR1 LGHDT, CDR2 YNNKEL (reference sequence). V trimming: 1 base; J trimming: 9 bases; junction bases outside the gene matches: 4. The CDR3 runs to 15 residues. CDR3 nucleotide sequence: TGTGCCAGCAGCCAAGTTACTAGCGGGAGGGCCACGCAGTATTTT. The encoded protein is CASSQVTSGRATQYF.

J is TRBJ1-2 and V is TRBV19; possibly TRBD1 for D (5 bases). Germline assignment: CDR1 LNHDA and CDR2 SQIVND (reference sequence). V lost 1 base to trimming and J lost 7 bases, with 10 bases between them. The CDR3 has 13 residues. CDR3 nucleotide sequence: TGTGCCAGTAGTATAGCAGGGATATCTGGCTACACCTTC. Translating it yields CASSIAGISGYTF.

The J gene is TRBJ2-5, the V gene TRBV10-3, with no clear D. The V gene lost 4 bases and the J gene lost 4 bases, with 10 bases spanning the gap. Germline-derived CDR1 and CDR2 are ENHRY and SYGVKD. The CDR3 length is 13 residues. The CDR3 region has the DNA TGTGCCATCAGTGCATCGGGTTCAGAGACCCAGTACTTC. Residues: CAISASGSETQYF.

The V gene is TRBV7-3, the J gene TRBJ1-2; TRBD1 matches at 12 bases. The germline V gene encodes CDR1 SGHTA and CDR2 FQGTGA. V lost 5 bases, J lost 8 bases, and 9 bases stayed unmatched. This CDR3 region has 15 residues. Written as DNA, the CDR3 is TGTGCCAGCAGCGCCGGGACAGGGGGCCATGAGGGCTACACCTTC. Its translation: CASSAGTGGHEGYTF.

The CDR3 nucleotides are TGTGCCAGCAGCAGTCAGGCAGCCACCTACGAGCAGTACTTC. Translation: CASSSQAATYEQYF. This sequence joins TRBV7-9 and TRBJ2-7; D gene unclear. Per the germline V gene, CDR1 is SEHNR and CDR2 is FQNEAQ (reference sequence). The V and J ends lost 5 bases and 2 bases respectively, with 13 bases between them. The CDR3 is 14 residues long.